Given below is one T cell receptor (beta chain) in context. Its antigen is still unknown. The CDR3 is 17 residues long. Germline loops: CDR1 SGHDN, CDR2 FVKESK. The V and J ends lost 2 bases and 7 bases, in that order; junction bases with no gene match: 7. Profiled with immunoSEQ multiplex PCR; TCRdb holds only in-frame clones, not every one. The table includes 35,000 to 50,000 clones, roughly 84% detected once. The data were obtained in a study of a mutant IDH1 vaccine in newly diagnosed glioma. About the study: Previous care, which was radiotherapy, temozolomide, or both, most often involved both.

Time point meaning: week 11, during vaccination. Mutant IDH1 20-mer peptide, at 300 ug, made up each vaccine dose, with topical imiquimod. The sample consisted of PBMCs, taken from a glioma patient whose treatment included an IDH1 peptide vaccine. The receptor was isolated from a man aged 40-49 years with glioma. The V gene is TRBV14, the J gene TRBJ2-2, with 13 nucleotides matching TRBD2. The CDR3 nucleotides are TGTGCCAGCAGCCAACCCGGACTAGCGGGAGCGGGCGGGGAGCTGTTTTTT. This gives the protein CASSQPGLAGAGGELFF.